The 16 T cell receptor beta chains below all came from one sample that was sequenced in a study of cytomegalovirus exposure and HLA in healthy donors. Use of 60 Vbeta and 13 Jbeta primers characterized the PCR. Measured with immunoSEQ multiplex PCR; TCRdb has only the in-frame clones, and not every one. This sample contains some 39,000 clones. The sequenced sample consisted of PBMCs. The receptors stem from a male donor in good health and CMV-seronegative.

The rearrangement uses TRBV5-1 and TRBJ2-3; the D is unclear. V gave up 1 base and J gave up 5 bases, with 5 bases separating them. The germline V gene has CDR1 SGHRS and CDR2 YFSETQ. CDR3 length equals 12 residues. The CDR3: CASSLQEDTQYF. The CDR3 DNA is TGCGCCAGCAGCTTGCAGGAAGATACGCAGTATTTT.

J is TRBJ1-1 and V is TRBV4-1; TRBD1 aligns across 9 bases. This CDR3 spans 14 amino acids. V was pared by 4 bases and J by 5 bases, with 5 bases of the junction left unmatched. Germline V gene sequence: CDR1 MGHRA, CDR2 YSYEKL. CDR3 coding DNA: TGCGCCAGCAGCCGTACAGGGGGCCGGACTGAAGCTTTCTTT. Translation gives CASSRTGGRTEAFF.

The chain links TRBV4-2 to TRBJ2-7; D perhaps matches TRBD2 (5 bases). The CDR3 contains 15 residues. Looked up from germline, CDR1 is LGHNA and CDR2 is YNFKEQ. V lost 4 bases and J 0 bases, leaving 13 bases between the germline ends. DNA for the CDR3: TGTGCCAGCAGCCTTAGAACGGGGATCTCCTACGAGCAGTACTTC. Translation: CASSLRTGISYEQYF.

The chain combines TRBV7-2 with TRBJ1-5; D remains ambiguous. Germline CDR1 is SGHTA and CDR2 is FQGNSA. Deletions cut 2 bases from V and 9 bases from J, with 14 bases between. The CDR3 totals 14 residues. The CDR3 reads CASSLYVTEGPQHF. The CDR3 region has the DNA TGTGCCAGCAGCTTATATGTGACGGAGGGGCCCCAGCATTTT.

As regards this clone: The identical CDR3 is also encoded by other nucleotide sequences in the sample. The V gene is TRBV19, the J gene TRBJ1-5; no clear D. Germline V gives CDR1 LNHDA, CDR2 SQIVND (reference sequence). V was trimmed by 3 bases and J by 6 bases, leaving 12 bases between them. The CDR3 is 14 amino acids. The CDR3 protein is CASSIGGNSQPQHF. In DNA, the CDR3 is TGTGCCAGTAGTATCGGCGGGAATAGTCAGCCCCAGCATTTT. Full variable domain (outside the CDR3, taken from reference TRBV19 and TRBJ1-5): DGGITQSPKYLFRKEGQNVTLSCEQNLNHDAMYWYRQDPGQGLRLIYYSQIVNDFQKGDIAEGYSVSREKKESFPLTVTSAQKNPTAFYLCASSIGGNSQPQHFGDGTRLSIL.

The chain employs TRBV7-9 and TRBJ2-2; D remains ambiguous. Germline CDR1 reads SEHNR; CDR2 reads FQNEAQ (reference sequence). Trimming cost V 0 bases and J 10 bases, with 9 bases left between them. There are 13 residues in the CDR3. The CDR3 DNA reads TGTGCCAGCAGCTTAGCCCCCGGTGAGGAGCTGTTTTTT. This sequence encodes CASSLAPGEELFF.

The chain joins TRBV13 to TRBJ2-5; D uncertain. Trimming removed 4 bases at V and 5 bases at J, with 11 bases between. The CDR3 length is 13 residues. Germline values: CDR1 PRHDT, CDR2 FYEKMQ (reference sequence). For the CDR3, the DNA is TGTGCCAGCAGCTACGGGTTTTCGGAGACCCAGTACTTC. This codes for CASSYGFSETQYF.

On this clone itself: The junction departs from the called germline gene at one end, perhaps through a read error. The sample contains more than one DNA sequence encoding this CDR3. The gene calls are TRBV27 and TRBJ2-3; D is possibly TRBD2 (6 bases). The CDR3 runs to 15 residues. Germline V gene data show CDR1 as MNHEY and CDR2 as SMNVEV (reference sequence). CDR3 protein: CASSSTSWGTDTQYF. CDR3 nucleotides: TGCGCCAGCAGTTCCACTAGCTGGGGCACAGATACGCAGTATTTT.

V usage is TRBV10-3 and J usage is TRBJ1-2, with 8 bases matching TRBD1. The V gene's germline CDR1 is ENHRY and CDR2 SYGVKD. The CDR3 is made up of 16 amino acids. The junction had 13 bases not matched to a gene; V was cut back by 3 bases and J by 7 bases. The CDR3 DNA follows: TGTGCCATCAGTGACACCGGGACAGGCGTCTCTTCTGGCTACACCTTC. It yields the protein CAISDTGTGVSSGYTF.

The chain combines TRBV25-1 with TRBJ1-6, with 9 bases lining up with TRBD1. V lost 6 bases to trimming and J lost 1 base; unmatched junction nucleotides: 1. The CDR3 totals 15 residues. The germline V gene encodes CDR1 MGHDK and CDR2 SYGVNS. The DNA of the CDR3 is TGTGCCAGCAGAGGACAGGGGTCCTATAATTCACCCCTCCACTTT. Translated, it gives CASRGQGSYNSPLHF.

V is TRBV7-8 and J is TRBJ2-7; 7 bases agree with TRBD1. The CDR3 is 14 amino acids. Germline CDR1 and CDR2: SGHVS and FQNEAQ. V dropped 7 bases and J dropped 1; count of bases not matched to a gene: 7. CDR3 sequence (DNA): TGTGCCAGCACCGTGACAGGGCGATCCTACGAGCAGTACTTC. This sequence encodes CASTVTGRSYEQYF.

The chain links TRBV29-1 to TRBJ1-1, with D unclear. This CDR3 is built from 12 residues. CDR1 and CDR2 (germline): SQVTM, ANQGSEA. The ends were cut back, 4 bases at V and 0 bases at J, with 6 bases in the middle. DNA for the CDR3: TGCAGCGTTGCGGAGCTGAACACTGAAGCTTTCTTT. Translated, it gives CSVAELNTEAFF.

The gene calls are TRBV4-2 and TRBJ2-5, with TRBD2 as a possible D gene (6 bases). CDR3 length equals 16 residues. The ends were cut back, 5 bases at V and 3 bases at J, with 19 bases in the middle. Germline CDR1 reads LGHNA; CDR2 reads YNFKEQ. CDR3: CASSALTRWGEETQYF. The CDR3 nucleotides are TGTGCCAGCAGCGCCTTAACAAGGTGGGGGGAAGAGACCCAGTACTTC.

V and J are TRBV6-6 and TRBJ2-5; 7 bases are shared with TRBD1. The CDR3 runs 16 residues. Germline CDR1 is MNHNY and CDR2 is SVGAGI (reference sequence). V lost 5 bases to trimming and J lost 1 base; unmatched junction nucleotides: 10. The CDR3 sequence is CASSTYLGGPQETQYF. CDR3 sequence (DNA): TGTGCCAGCAGTACATACTTAGGGGGCCCCCAAGAGACCCAGTACTTC.

Concerning this clone itself: The same CDR3 also results from other DNA sequences found in this sample. The chain joins TRBV9 to TRBJ2-3; 7 bases line up with TRBD2. CDR3 length equals 15 residues. V was clipped by 0 bases and J by 4 bases; unmatched bases: 5. CDR1 is SGDLS, CDR2 YYNGEE, per germline. The CDR3 region has the DNA TGTGCCAGCAGCGTAGTGTCGGGGGGTGCAGATACGCAGTATTTT. This encodes CASSVVSGGADTQYF. The complete variable domain, with remaining parts taken from reference TRBV9 and TRBJ2-3, reads DSGVTQTPKHLITATGQRVTLRCSPRSGDLSVYWYQQSLDQGLQFLIQYYNGEERAKGNILERFSAQQFPDLHSELNLSSLELGDSALYFCASSVVSGGADTQYFGPGTRLTVL.

The chain couples TRBV27 to TRBJ1-5; TRBD1 might be the D (6 bases). The length of the CDR3 is 14 residues. The germline gives CDR1 MNHEY, CDR2 SMNVEV (reference sequence). V was pared by 3 bases and J by 7 bases, with 13 bases between. The CDR3 loop is CASSFSGDAQPQHF. The CDR3 DNA follows: TGTGCCAGCAGTTTTTCAGGGGACGCACAGCCCCAGCATTTT.